This T cell receptor beta chain was captured in a study of vaccination and CD4 T cells after COVID-19. Looking at the study overall: As their vaccination, participants received two doses of either BNT162b2 or mRNA-1273 vaccine. Every culture used as a control got a CEFX pool, an HIV-1 Nef pool, or no peptide.

The Oncomine TCR Beta short-read assay sequenced DNA from cultured CD4+ T cells. MiXCR, run by TCRdb on the PCR reads, gives a single entry per CDR3 protein. The sample contains 9,000 to 9,500 distinct CDR3 sequences, roughly 30% of which appear only once. Of note for this clonotype: Its matching antigen is unknown.

Specified treatment: roughly 10-day PBMC culture with coronavirus spike peptide pools or control peptides (ViraFEST assay). Samples of CD4+ T cells were obtained from the unexposed donor before the COVID-19 pandemic (2011-2018). ViraFEST sequenced TCRs after peptide-pool expansion of antigen-specific T cells. Per well, two million PBMCs were cultured in the presence of roughly 10 IU/ml IL-2 and roughly 10 ug/ml peptide pools. CDR3 length equals 15 residues. The V end was cut by 1 base, the J end by 5 bases, with 14 bases between. Germline V gives CDR1 LNHDA, CDR2 SQIVND (reference sequence). The V call is TRBV19, the J call TRBJ1-2; TRBD1 is a possible D gene (6 bases). The specimen was CD4+ T cells from blood, cultured in vitro. The sequence derives from a human donor in good health. CDR3 in DNA: TGTGCCAGTAGTATAGCCCCGGACACAGGGTATGGCTACACCTTC. It specifies CASSIAPDTGYGYTF.